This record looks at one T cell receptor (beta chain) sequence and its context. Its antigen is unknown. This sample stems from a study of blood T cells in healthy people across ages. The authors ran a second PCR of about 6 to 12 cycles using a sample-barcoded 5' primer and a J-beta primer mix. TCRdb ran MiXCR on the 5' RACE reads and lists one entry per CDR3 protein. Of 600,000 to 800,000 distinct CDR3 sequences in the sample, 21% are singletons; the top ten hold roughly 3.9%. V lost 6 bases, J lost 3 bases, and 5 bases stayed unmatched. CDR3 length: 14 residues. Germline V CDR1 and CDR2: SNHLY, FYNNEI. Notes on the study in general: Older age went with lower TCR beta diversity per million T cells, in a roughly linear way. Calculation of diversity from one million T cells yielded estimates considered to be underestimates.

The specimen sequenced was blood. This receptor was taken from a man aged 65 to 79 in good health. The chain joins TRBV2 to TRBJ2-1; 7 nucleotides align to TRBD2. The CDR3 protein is CASRGAGVYNEQFF. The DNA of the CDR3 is TGTGCCAGCAGGGGTGCGGGAGTCTACAATGAGCAGTTCTTC.